Below are 11 T cell receptor beta chains sequenced from a single sample in a study of blood T cells in healthy people across ages (dated by TCRdb to between 2015 and 2016). Library preparation used 5' RACE. The sequencer listed for this sample is Illumina HiSeq 2500. A second PCR of about 7 to 12 cycles was run with a J-beta primer mix and a sample-barcoded 5' primer. The raw public reads went through TCRdb reprocessing: fastp at Q25, MiXCR clone calling, in-frame beta chains kept. CDR3 protein duplicates are merged, each entry listing the most common genes and DNA. The sample profile shows over 1.5 million distinct CDR3 sequences; approximately 50% of them were found once. Roughly 2% of the sample is held by the ten biggest clonotypes. Sequenced input: blood. The receptor set was obtained from a woman between 40 and 55 years old in good health.

This clonotype was detected only a few times. V is TRBV7-2 and J is TRBJ2-3; D is possibly TRBD2 (6 bases). Germline V gene lookup returns CDR1 SGHTA and CDR2 FQGNSA. V lost 2 bases and J lost 8, with 17 bases in between. There are 15 residues in the CDR3. As DNA, the CDR3 is TGTGCCAGCAGCTTACAGCGGGTAACCCCCCTTACGCAGTATTTT. As protein: CASSLQRVTPLTQYF.

In its sample, this clonotype was seen many times. A junction boundary mismatches the germline segment, possibly from a read error. The J gene is TRBJ2-7, the V gene TRBV5-1; 7 positions agree with TRBD1. Looked up from germline, CDR1 is SGHRS and CDR2 is YFSETQ. CDR3 length equals 13 residues. The CDR3 loop is CASSAAGGYEQYF. In DNA form, the CDR3 reads TGTGCCAGCAGTGCAGCAGGGGGCTACGAGCAGTACTTC.

The chain links TRBV6-5 to TRBJ1-2; 7 bases are shared with TRBD1. With V trimmed by 3 bases and J by 7 bases, 5 bases remained unmatched. The CDR3 spans 13 residues. The germline V gene has CDR1 MNHEY and CDR2 SVGAGI. The CDR3 spells CASSYEGAGGYTF. The CDR3 DNA reads TGTGCCAGCAGTTATGAGGGGGCCGGTGGCTACACCTTC.

This sequence joins TRBV4-2 and TRBJ2-5, with D possibly TRBD2 on 5 matching bases. Deletions cut 4 bases from V and 5 bases from J, with 14 bases between. The CDR3 sequence is 14 residues long. Per germline, CDR1 LGHNA and CDR2 YNFKEQ. This chain's CDR3 is CASSPPTRPETQYF. As DNA, the CDR3 is TGTGCCAGCAGCCCCCCAACTAGACCTGAGACCCAGTACTTC.

As concerns this clonotype: One end of the junction fails to match germline, which may point to a read error. The rearrangement uses TRBV4-1 and TRBJ2-1; no firm D call. Germline CDR1 reads MGHRA; CDR2 reads YSYEKL. This CDR3 contains 16 residues. CDR3: CAGSQVLAGKVGEQFF. The CDR3 nucleotides read TGCGCCGGCAGCCAAGTTTTGGCAGGAAAGGTTGGTGAGCAGTTCTTC.

V is TRBV12-3 or TRBV12-4 and J is TRBJ2-1; no clear D gene. The V end was cut by 2 bases, the J end by 8 bases, with 13 bases between. This CDR3 has 14 amino acids. The CDR3 nucleotides read TGTGCCAGCAGTTTACTGGTAGGGTTGGATGAGCAGTTCTTC. It yields the protein CASSLLVGLDEQFF.

The chain combines TRBV9 with TRBJ2-3; D is unresolved. Germline assignment: CDR1 SGDLS and CDR2 YYNGEE. V lost 0 bases and J 8 bases, leaving 13 bases between the germline ends. There are 14 residues in the CDR3. CDR3 nucleotide sequence: TGTGCCAGCAGCGTAGAGATGGGATACACTACGCAGTATTTT. It is translated as CASSVEMGYTTQYF.

This clonotype occurred once. V is TRBV5-1 and J is TRBJ2-2, with 8 bases matching TRBD1. After removal of 2 bases from V and 1 base from J, the junction contained 7 bases not matched to a gene. There are 17 residues in the CDR3. Germline lookup yields CDR1 SGHRS and CDR2 YFSETQ. In DNA, the CDR3 is TGCGCCAGCAGCTTACCTGGACAGGGAAAGAACACCGGGGAGCTGTTTTTT. Its translation: CASSLPGQGKNTGELFF.

V and J are TRBV14 and TRBJ1-2; 7 nucleotides agree with TRBD1. J gave up 0 bases and V 4 bases, and 5 bases lay outside the gene matches. The CDR3 totals 15 residues. Germline CDR1 and CDR2: SGHDN and FVKESK. In DNA, the CDR3 is TGTGCCAGCAGCCGACAGGGTTCGGCTAACTATGGCTACACCTTC. This sequence encodes CASSRQGSANYGYTF.

The rearrangement links TRBV12-3 or TRBV12-4 to TRBJ1-1, with unresolved D. Trimming removed 5 bases from V and 4 bases from J, with 17 bases in between. The CDR3 length is 15 residues. The CDR3 is CASSQSPGRATEAFF. CDR3 DNA: TGTGCCAGCAGTCAATCGCCGGGGAGGGCCACTGAAGCTTTCTTT.

This clonotype was observed once. The gene calls are TRBV4-2 and TRBJ2-3; TRBD2 might be the D (5 bases). There are 17 residues in the CDR3. The V end lost 0 bases, the J end lost 2 bases, and 15 bases lay between the germline ends. The V gene's germline CDR1 is LGHNA and CDR2 YNFKEQ. CDR3: CASSQEMLDYPTDTQYF. Written as DNA, the CDR3 is TGTGCCAGCAGCCAAGAGATGTTAGACTACCCCACAGATACGCAGTATTTT.